The 6 T cell receptor beta chains given below trace back to one sample, sequenced in a study of blood T cell repertoires in COVID-19. TCRdb's copy holds only in-frame clones and misses some; the assay was immunoSEQ multiplex PCR. The sample carries 250,000 to 350,000 clones, 90% recorded once. The sequencing input was PBMCs or T cells enriched from blood (not recorded which). The receptor source for this set is a young woman with acute COVID-19.

This clone was detected once. The rearrangement links TRBV10-3 to TRBJ2-7; D possibly corresponds to TRBD2 (6 bases). The length of the CDR3 is 14 residues. CDR1 and CDR2 (germline): ENHRY, SYGVKD. V shed 3 bases and J shed 3 bases, with 12 bases lying between them. The CDR3 protein is CAISDSGSYYEQYF. The CDR3 DNA sequence: TGTGCCATCAGTGATTCCGGGAGTTACTACGAGCAGTACTTC.

This rearrangement joins TRBV14 to TRBJ1-1; D is ambiguous. Germline assignment: CDR1 SGHDN and CDR2 FVKESK. V dropped 0 bases and J dropped 0 bases, with 2 bases sitting between them. The CDR3 has 13 amino acids. The CDR3 nucleotides are TGTGCCAGCAGCCAAGACTTGAACACTGAAGCTTTCTTT. Its protein is CASSQDLNTEAFF.

This sequence joins TRBV24-1 and TRBJ2-1; 8 nucleotides agree with TRBD1. Germline assignment: CDR1 KGHDR and CDR2 SFDVKD. V shed 5 bases, J shed 9 bases, and the junction held 2 bases outside the gene matches. The CDR3 has 12 residues. CDR3 DNA sequence: TGTGCCACCAGTGCAGGGGGCAGTGAGCAGTTCTTC. This sequence encodes CATSAGGSEQFF.

The rearrangement uses TRBV14 and TRBJ2-2, with 9 bases matching TRBD1. V dropped 3 bases and J dropped 9; count of bases not matched to a gene: 8. Germline CDR1 SGHDN, CDR2 FVKESK. CDR3 length equals 15 residues. CDR3 nucleotides: TGTGCCAGCAGCCAGGCGGACAGGGGCGTGAGGGAGCTGTTTTTT. It is translated as CASSQADRGVRELFF.

The CDR3 spells CASSLKGGYEQYF. The CDR3 region has the DNA TGTGCCAGCAGCTTAAAGGGGGGGTACGAGCAGTACTTC. The V and J genes are TRBV7-9 and TRBJ2-7; D perhaps matches TRBD2 (7 bases). This CDR3 is 13 amino acids long. Trimming removed 2 bases at V and 4 bases at J, with 9 bases between. Germline V CDR1 and CDR2: SEHNR, FQNEAQ (reference sequence).

The rearrangement links TRBV28 to TRBJ2-7; D perhaps matches TRBD2 (6 bases). This CDR3 spans 19 amino acids. Trimming removed 6 bases at V and 4 bases at J, with 31 bases between. Per germline, CDR1 MDHEN and CDR2 SYDVKM. CDR3 region: CASSLPGISGSGRVYEQYF. CDR3 coding DNA: TGTGCCAGCAGCCTCCCGGGGATTAGCGGATCTGGCAGGGTTTACGAGCAGTACTTC.